This TCR beta chain was identified during a study of Graves' ophthalmopathy and Graves' hyperthyroidism. Overall study context: If no ophthalmopathy appeared within 18 months of follow-up, hyperthyroidism was termed stable.

The study, taken as a whole, reports: Clonotypes were expanded in thyroid at above 0.001 frequency, and most also appeared in blood.

CDR1 and CDR2 from the germline V gene are GTSNPN and SVGIG (reference sequence). The CDR3 consists of 13 residues. V lost 2 bases, J lost 5 bases, and 12 bases lay in between. Diagnosis relied on clinical symptoms, serum thyroxine, TRAb, thyroid ultrasound and orbital computed tomography. Amplifying from RNA transcripts, the study obtained TCR beta CDR3 regions. HTBI-primed first-round RT-PCR preceded second-round multiplex PCR. TCRdb redid the calling of the multiplex PCR reads with MiXCR, one entry per CDR3 protein. This table has over a million distinct CDR3 sequences, 35% to 40% appearing once. About this clonotype: Its cognate antigen is unknown.

The sequence was obtained from an adult man with Graves' hyperthyroidism. Sequenced material: peripheral blood or thyroid tissue (not recorded which). This rearrangement joins TRBV30 to TRBJ2-5, with D possibly being TRBD2 (6 bases). CDR3 sequence (DNA): TGTGCCTGGAGTAGGGACCGGGGGGAGACCCAGTACTTC. This sequence encodes CAWSRDRGETQYF.